Presented here are 18 T cell receptor beta chains from one specimen sequenced in a study of vaccination effects on CD4 cells after COVID-19. Sequencing used immunoSEQ multiplex PCR; TCRdb keeps in-frame clones, though not all of them. This sample carries about 65,000 clones, roughly four fifths of them seen once, and the ten largest clones take about 3%. These receptors lack a known antigen. ViraFEST assay sequencing came after antigen-specific CD4+ T cells were expanded with viral peptide pools. After around nine days in culture, the CD4+ T cells were isolated. The healthy vaccine recipients, who had no prior SARS-CoV-2 infection, showed negative nucleocapsid antibodies. The sequences come from CD4+ T cells from PBMCs cultured with HCoV-NL63 spike peptides, collected before COVID-19 vaccination. The receptor set was obtained from a human donor who received a COVID-19 vaccine.

The V and J genes are TRBV24-1 and TRBJ2-3; D is undetermined. The CDR3 has 14 amino acids. Between the trimmed V and J ends, which lost 7 bases and 0 bases, there was a span of 10 bases. Germline assignment: CDR1 KGHDR and CDR2 SFDVKD. The CDR3 spells CATSHPSSTDTQYF. The CDR3 bases are TGTGCCACCAGCCACCCCTCTAGCACAGATACGCAGTATTTT.

This chain uses TRBV6-5 with TRBJ1-1; TRBD1 aligns across 9 bases. The CDR3 runs 15 residues. The junction had 10 bases not matched to a gene; V was cut back by 7 bases and J by 4 bases. Germline CDR1 and CDR2: MNHEY and SVGAGI. The CDR3 DNA reads as TGTGCCAGCACTATAAACAGGGGGCGAGGCACTGAAGCTTTCTTT. Residues: CASTINRGRGTEAFF.

The gene calls are TRBV18 and TRBJ2-5, with D perhaps being TRBD1 or TRBD2 (6 bases each). CDR3 size: 16 residues. CDR1 and CDR2 (germline): KGHSH, LQKENI. The V end was cut by 3 bases, the J end by 4 bases, with 18 bases between. CDR3 in DNA: TGTGCCAGCTCACCCCGAGGATCGGGGGCGGGAGAGACCCAGTACTTC. Encoded protein: CASSPRGSGAGETQYF.

The chain combines TRBV21-1 with TRBJ1-2. TRBV21-1 is annotated as a pseudogene. This CDR3 contains 16 residues. CDR3 DNA: TGTGCCAGCAGCAAAGTAGGGGGGAGAACTAACTATGGCTACACCTTC. Translating it yields CASSKVGGRTNYGYTF.

The rearrangement links TRBV2 to TRBJ1-1; D gene ambiguous. The CDR3 has 12 residues. From germline, CDR1 is SNHLY and CDR2 FYNNEI. V lost 6 bases to trimming and J lost 9 bases, with 14 bases between them. Here the CDR3 reads CASSDSGFQAFF. The CDR3 nucleotides read TGTGCCAGCAGCGATTCCGGGTTTCAAGCTTTCTTT.

This clone appeared a single time. V gene TRBV6-2 or TRBV6-3 combines with J gene TRBJ1-4; D call uncertain. The V end was cut by 0 bases, the J end by 5 bases, with 10 bases between. The CDR3 has 15 residues. The germline V gene has CDR1 MNHEY and CDR2 SVGEGT. As DNA, the CDR3 is TGTGCCAGCAGTTACTCGATGAGTTTGAATGAAAAACTGTTTTTT. The encoded protein is CASSYSMSLNEKLFF.

V is TRBV5-5 and J is TRBJ1-6; the D is unclear. The germline CDR1 and CDR2 sequences are SGHKS and YYEKEE (reference sequence). Trimming pared 4 bases from V and 1 base from J, leaving 12 bases between. There are 16 residues in the CDR3. DNA for the CDR3: TGTGCCAGCAGCGTGCAGCAGCAGTCCTATAATTCACCCCTCCACTTT. This translates into CASSVQQQSYNSPLHF.

The V and J genes are TRBV6-6 and TRBJ2-7; the match to TRBD1 covers 7 bases. Germline CDR1 reads MNHNY; CDR2 reads SVGAGI (reference sequence). CDR3 length: 12 amino acids. The V and J ends lost 6 bases and 3 bases, in that order; junction bases with no gene match: 2. CDR3 DNA: TGTGCCAGCAGCCGACAGGGCTACGAGCAGTACGTC. Translated: CASSRQGYEQYV.

The chain recombines TRBV7-2 with TRBJ2-7, with D perhaps TRBD1 (5 bases). The V and J ends lost 1 base and 5 bases respectively, with 12 bases between them. The germline V gene encodes CDR1 SGHTA and CDR2 FQGNSA. There are 14 residues in the CDR3. The CDR3 DNA follows: TGTGCCAGCAGCTTAGGGCAGGGCATGGACGAGCAGTACGTC. Protein product: CASSLGQGMDEQYV.

This clone was counted a few times. The chain carries TRBV11-3 and TRBJ2-2, with 9 bases aligning to TRBD1. The V segment lost 1 base and the J segment 4 bases; nucleotides outside the gene matches: 1. The CDR3 runs 15 residues. Germline values: CDR1 SGHNT, CDR2 YENEEA. The CDR3 loop is CASSLGDRATGELFF. CDR3 bases: TGTGCCAGCAGCTTAGGGGACAGGGCCACCGGGGAGCTGTTTTTT.

The chain employs TRBV30 and TRBJ2-1; D gene unclear. V was cut by 1 base and J by 10 bases, with 11 bases left in between. This CDR3 is 12 amino acids long. The germline CDR1 and CDR2 sequences are GTSNPN and SVGIG (reference sequence). The CDR3 bases are TGTGCCTGGAGTGACAGACGCGTGGAGCAGTTCTTC. Translating gives CAWSDRRVEQFF. The whole variable domain, filled in from reference TRBV30 and TRBJ2-1, reads SQTIHQWPATLVQPVGSPLSLECTVEGTSNPNLYWYRQAAGRGLQLLFYSVGIGQISSEVPQNLSASRPQDRQFILSSKKLLLSDSGFYLCAWSDRRVEQFFGPGTRLTVL.

CDR3 DNA: TGTGCCAGCAGCGTCTCTATGGTCGCGTTCTTC. Its translation: CASSVSMVAFF. The genes are TRBV7-2 and TRBJ2-1; D uncertain. Trimming shortened V by 5 bases and J by 15 bases, and 14 bases separated the two germline ends. The CDR3 spans 11 residues. CDR1 is SGHTA, CDR2 FQGNSA, per germline.

V and J are TRBV6-5 and TRBJ1-4; D remains ambiguous. Germline V gene data show CDR1 as MNHEY and CDR2 as SVGAGI. V lost 7 bases, J lost 3 bases, and 12 bases lay in between. This CDR3 has 14 amino acids. In DNA form, the CDR3 reads TGTGCCAGCAAATTGTATGGGTCTAATGAAAAACTGTTTTTT. Translation: CASKLYGSNEKLFF.

The chain joins TRBV7-8 to TRBJ1-3; D gene unclear. This CDR3 region has 18 residues. V was clipped by 1 base and J by 1 base, with 17 bases between them. Germline CDR1 SGHVS, CDR2 FQNEAQ. CDR3 sequence reads: CASSLEARRTVSGNTIYF. The CDR3, as DNA: TGTGCCAGCAGCTTAGAAGCCAGACGGACTGTATCTGGAAACACCATATATTTT.

V usage is TRBV19 and J usage is TRBJ2-6; D is uncertain. Germline CDR1 and CDR2: LNHDA and SQIVND (reference sequence). Trimming took 1 base from V and 4 from J, leaving 11 bases between them. CDR3 size: 16 residues. CDR3 bases: TGTGCCAGTAGTATAGGTCTGTTGTCGGGGGCCAACGTCCTGACTTTC. Translated, it gives CASSIGLLSGANVLTF. Full variable domain (missing parts from reference TRBV19 and TRBJ2-6): DGGITQSPKYLFRKEGQNVTLSCEQNLNHDAMYWYRQDPGQGLRLIYYSQIVNDFQKGDIAEGYSVSREKKESFPLTVTSAQKNPTAFYLCASSIGLLSGANVLTFGAGSRLTVL.

This clone has more than one count but fewer than ten. The gene calls are TRBV7-9 and TRBJ1-5, with 11 bases fitting TRBD1. Germline-derived CDR1 and CDR2 are SEHNR and FQNEAQ (reference sequence). After removal of 5 bases from V and 4 bases from J, the junction contained 10 bases not matched to a gene. The CDR3 loop spans 17 amino acids. The CDR3 reads CASSPPPGQGGNQPQHF. Written as DNA, the CDR3 is TGTGCCAGCAGCCCGCCGCCGGGACAGGGGGGGAATCAGCCCCAGCATTTT.

The rearrangement joins TRBV15 to TRBJ2-5, with D possibly TRBD1 on 5 matching bases. CDR1 and CDR2 from the germline V gene are LNHNV and YYDKDF (reference sequence). The V end was cut by 1 base, the J end by 0 bases, with 9 bases between. The CDR3 runs to 15 residues. The CDR3 loop is CATSRVRTYQETQYF. The DNA of the CDR3 is TGTGCCACCAGCAGAGTAAGGACATACCAAGAGACCCAGTACTTC.

The chain links TRBV2 to TRBJ2-7; D tentatively reads TRBD1 or TRBD2 (6 bases each). Trimming removed 0 bases from V and 5 bases from J, with 14 bases in between. This CDR3 is 15 amino acids long. The germline V gene has CDR1 SNHLY and CDR2 FYNNEI. DNA of the CDR3: TGTGCCAGCAGTGAAGCCGGAAGGGGGGACCACGAGCAGTACGTC. Translating it yields CASSEAGRGDHEQYV.